This T cell receptor (beta chain) emerged from a study of cytomegalovirus exposure and HLA in healthy donors (dated 2017 in TCRdb). About the study as a whole: An earlier analysis of several hundred of the donors reported approximately 290 Gb of sequence data and 120 million or so unique TCR beta sequences from some 180 million T cells. An early release that covered several hundred HLA-typed donors contained approximately 300 gigabases of sequencing data and tens of millions of unique TCR sequences. Of the roughly 400 genotyped donors, roughly 80% were placed in the genetic ancestry cluster associated with self-reported Caucasian donors. The aim of the study was to test whether cataloging public T cell receptors could identify signatures of past pathogen exposure. The T cell repertoires of several hundred subjects were profiled by immunosequencing and related to cytomegalovirus serostatus. In addition to the first cohort of around 670 subjects, a separate validation cohort of approximately 130 different subjects was used. To predict cytomegalovirus infection status, the study brought together high-throughput TCR immunosequencing, statistical association of individual TCRs with disease status, and machine learning. To study patterns of TCR occurrence, a later analysis re-analyzed previously published TCR beta repertoires from 666 donors and added high-resolution HLA genotyping. Rather than using new phenotypic data, the later analysis identified candidate immune exposures from TCR beta sequences and from how often those sequences occurred across donors. An earlier analysis of about 600 of the donors used high-throughput TCR beta sequencing to judge whether each TCR beta V gene segment behaved as functional or pseudogenic. Donor age, sex, ethnicity and CMV serostatus were compiled alongside the repertoire data. In a later genetic analysis, genome-wide SNP genotypes for about three fifths of the roughly 670 donors were used, and that subset was treated as a discovery cohort. All discovery cohort repertoires had been generated on a single sequencing platform. HLA typing covered class I and class II loci at four-digit resolution. Typing coverage varied by locus: roughly 620-640 donors for A, B, C, DRB1 and DQB1; approximately 500 for DQA1; more than 600 for DPA1; roughly 470 for DPB1. Roughly 5 DR-DQ haplotypes were treated as single units for association and clustering because of strong linkage in the cohort. Among 398 genotyped donors of the cohort, an average of around 240,000 unique TCR beta nucleotide sequences was sequenced per donor, of which approximately 19% were non-productive. Beyond this particular receptor, the publication reports: The cohort was sequenced for TCR beta chains only, and without alpha or paired-chain data the features that could be detected were limited. The earlier analysis of some 560 of the donors excluded 15 to 20 rarely observed V segments, including chromosome 9 orphons, because counts were too low. A cluster of highly shared sequence variants was judged likely to represent a technical artifact of the sequencing pipeline. The classifier was reported to diagnose cytomegalovirus status with high specificity and sensitivity in both the original and validation cohorts. Linkage disequilibrium might explain the correlated functional status among segregating V segments, but an unknown experimental factor could not be excluded. Several of the top co-occurrence clusters appeared to be linked to parvovirus B19, influenza, CMV and Epstein-Barr virus, according to a later analysis. Assigning TCR associations to individual alleles was difficult when HLA alleles, especially DR and DQ, strongly co-occurred. The study listed 150 to 200 TCR beta chains as associated with cytomegalovirus. According to a later analysis, most CMV-associated TCR beta chains appeared to be HLA-restricted, and the HLA associations seemed to be driven largely by CMV exposure. Compared with equally common non-associated chains, HLA-associated TCR beta chains in a later analysis were more clonally expanded and had lower generation probabilities. Some IMGT-functional V segments, including TRBV6-2 and TRBV6-3, could not be distinguished by the 87-base-pair reads and were therefore excluded. A further reported finding was that TCR beta sequences accurately predicted the HLA-A and HLA-B alleles for most subjects in the first cohort. Specific HLA alleles were associated with 18,000 or so TCR beta sequences at a false discovery rate of 0.05 in a later analysis. In a later genetic analysis, fewer N-insertions in productive TCRs were reported among donors in an Asian-associated ancestry cluster than the roughly 710-donor mean. Roughly uniform sequencing depth across donors was assumed in presence/absence analyses, although this assumption may not hold. In vitro tests confirmed that a few of the cytomegalovirus-associated TCR beta chains recognize cytomegalovirus antigens. It was suggested by the authors that the approach could potentially be generalized to other disease states and immunological phenotypes. A later genetic analysis associated a missense DCLRE1C variant with V-gene and J-gene trimming of TCR beta chains, and an independent cohort replicated the association. A later analysis found that TCR association rates varied across HLA loci, with DRB1 alleles showing the most associated TCRs and HLA-C alleles the fewest. Because HLA typing was missing for some donors at each locus, association tests included only the typed subset. In an earlier analysis of fewer than 700 of the donors, most TCR beta V segments appeared in productive rearrangements about 87% or about 30% of the time, broadly matching IMGT annotations. The only immune exposure information available for the cohort was CMV serostatus. Most TCR sequences were seen in very few donors, while some public TCRs were found in many individuals.

At the junction V is shortened by 4 bases and J by 6 bases; bases outside the gene matches: 8. CDR1 and CDR2, per the germline V gene, are SGHRS and YFSETQ. Inclusive of the bounding cysteine and phenylalanine, the CDR3 is 17 residues long. The retained sequence is limited to the CDR3, 51 bases, with the frame set at the first base. The cohort was made up of roughly 670 healthy bone marrow donors. Cohort members were all nominally healthy when sampled, although unrecorded immune exposures were likely present. The donor was CMV seronegative and belonged to the group of 320 or so seronegative cohort members. A peripheral blood sample was collected from each donor, and TCR beta sequencing was performed on peripheral blood mononuclear cells. The Qiagen DNeasy Blood Extraction Kit was used to extract genomic DNA from the blood cell samples. This clone was observed a single time. It has no known antigen specificity. Base qualities are not recorded, but no much larger clone differs from it by a single base.

Library generation was performed with the immunoSEQ multiplex PCR assay. For the multiplex PCR, a mixture combining 60 forward primers for TCR Vbeta segments and 13 reverse primers for TCR Jbeta segments was used. Amplification of the CDR3 region of rearranged TCR beta genes was performed with a multiplex PCR assay on genomic DNA. The Illumina HiSeq System was used to sequence the amplified TCR beta libraries as 87-base-pair reads. Per the original workflow: A later analysis counted some 80 million unique TCR beta chains across the 700 or so repertoires, and 9 million to 14 million of these chains were shared by at least two donors. A nearest-neighbor algorithm error-corrected the raw reads and collapsed the reads into unique sequences, merging closely related sequences to remove PCR and sequencing errors. Alignment of CDR3 sequences to IMGT reference sequences was used to assign V, D and J gene segments. For a sequence to be retained, a match of at least six nucleotides was required to both a V gene segment and a J gene segment. Rearrangements were classified as productive when the CDR3 lacked stop codons and remained in frame with V and J, and all other rearrangements were classified as non-productive. CDR3 was defined by IMGT convention, running from the second conserved V-encoded cysteine to the conserved J-encoded phenylalanine. The earlier analysis of about 560 of the donors excluded any sequence lacking an unambiguous match to a single V gene segment. In an earlier analysis of 587 of the donors, a V segment was called functional when productive rearrangements were above 56.7%, and segregating when the standard deviation between donors exceeded 5%. A statistical classification framework was built to diagnose cytomegalovirus status from the catalog of TCR beta chain sequences. A later analysis assigned V and J genes by comparing TCR nucleotide sequences with IMGT/GENE-DB human TR gene sequences. A later analysis assigned CDR3 sequences and most-parsimonious VDJ recombination scenarios with the TCRdist pipeline. In a later analysis, every TCR beta chain was defined by the combination of its CDR3 amino acid sequence and its V-gene family, and reads without a unique V-gene family were dropped. A later analysis removed 600 or so highly shared, low-generation-probability nucleotide sequences to deal with suspected cross-contamination and a sequencing artifact. A later analysis calculated a clonal expansion index for each public chain from normalized within-repertoire ranks of inferred template counts. A later analysis computed generation probabilities with a VDJ recombination model fitted to out-of-frame rearrangements, and checked the results against IGoR. Hypergeometric tests were used in a later analysis to score TCR-TCR, TCR-HLA and TCR-CMV co-occurrence, with a repertoire-size bias correction applied to the TCR pairs. In a later analysis, false discovery rates were estimated by permuting HLA or CMV assignments 20 times. In a later analysis, co-occurring TCRs were grouped using DBSCAN, with TCRdist sequence similarity added in when clustering inside HLA-allele-positive subsets. For co-occurrence clustering, repertoires with fewer than 30,000 or more than 120,000 public chains were excluded, along with a handful of repertoires with anomalous nucleotide sharing. Sourced from immuneACCESS, this table was stored by TCRdb with only in-frame sequences that have V and J called. A share of the clones is absent; for the studies checked, an unresolved V gene accounts for under half, and the remainder has no known explanation. V, J and clone size are those of that table, while D and trimming were read from the DNA. This sample has approximately 220,000 clones in its table, and less than 80% of those were observed once. Jointly, the top ten make up 0.2% to 0.25% of the sample.

The rearrangement combines TRBV5-1 with TRBJ2-2; 14 of the junction bases match TRBD2. Material for sequencing was PBMCs. This sequence was found in a girl aged 2-10 years in good health and CMV-seronegative. The CDR3 reads CASSMGLAGEGSGELFF. The bases are TGCGCCAGCAGCATGGGACTAGCGGGAGAAGGGTCCGGGGAGCTGTTTTTT.